Below are 32 T cell receptor beta chains sequenced from a single sample in a study of tumor-infiltrating lymphocytes in primary liver carcinoma. Production of TCR beta cDNA used approximately 0.55 ug total RNA together with a constant-region primer. Construction of TCR beta libraries relied on three successive nested multiplex PCR rounds employing slightly modified ARM-PCR. TRBV1-TRBV30 forward and Cbeta reverse primers drove the first two approximately 10-cycle rounds. In TCRdb, the multiplex PCR reads were re-called with MiXCR into one record per CDR3 protein. Found here are about 320,000 distinct CDR3 sequences, around three fifths of them singletons; the top ten hold more than 8.5%. Blood RNA originated from unsorted whole blood, with germline DNA additionally extracted. Source material: peripheral blood. These receptors were collected from a man aged 35-49 years with primary liver carcinoma and hepatitis B virus infection.

With regard to this clonotype: A single base separates this from a much larger clone, so it may be a read error. V gene TRBV7-8 combines with J gene TRBJ2-5, with 9 bases fitting TRBD1. CDR3 size: 16 residues. Germline V gene sequence: CDR1 SGHVS, CDR2 FQNEAQ. The CDR3 protein is CVSTKNRGLQEETQYF. CDR3 DNA sequence: TGTGTCAGCACCAAAAACAGGGGGCTCCAGGAAGAGACCCAGTACTTC.

The J gene is TRBJ2-7, the V gene TRBV5-8, with 7 bases aligning to TRBD1. J was trimmed by 12 bases and V by 1 base; bases with no gene match: 4. Germline V gives CDR1 SGHTS, CDR2 YDEGEE. This CDR3 has 11 amino acids. The CDR3 sequence is CASSLRQGAYF. CDR3 nucleotides: TGTGCCAGCAGCTTGCGACAGGGAGCGTACTTC.

This clonotype was found many times. The rearrangement links TRBV5-5 to TRBJ2-7; 8 bases are a match to TRBD1. Germline V gene sequence: CDR1 SGHKS, CDR2 YYEKEE (reference sequence). Unmatched junction bases numbered 5, after V lost 2 bases and J lost 1 base. The CDR3 covers 15 residues. The CDR3 nucleotides read TGTGCCAGCAGCTTTACAGGGGGTCGGTCCTACGAGCAGTACTTC. It codes for CASSFTGGRSYEQYF.

The genes are TRBV19 and TRBJ2-7, with D maybe TRBD1 (6 bases). The CDR3 covers 12 residues. Germline values: CDR1 LNHDA, CDR2 SQIVND (reference sequence). The V gene lost 6 bases and the J gene lost 3 bases, with 9 bases spanning the gap. As DNA, the CDR3 is TGTGCCAGTAGCAAGACAGGCTACGAGCAGTACTTC. Protein: CASSKTGYEQYF.

On this clonotype itself: A much larger clone lies a single base off, so this may be a read error. In DNA, the CDR3 is TGTGCCAGCAGTTACTCCGCAGTGACCTACGAGCAGTACTTC. It encodes CASSYSAVTYEQYF. This chain joins TRBV6-5 and TRBJ2-7; D not certain. V was trimmed by 0 bases and J by 2 bases, leaving 8 bases between them. CDR1 and CDR2 (germline): MNHEY, SVGAGI. This CDR3 has 14 residues.

Concerning this clonotype: A much larger clone differs from this one at a single base, so this may be a read error. The CDR3 is CVSSQDTGLASGTQYF. CDR3 coding DNA: TGTGTCAGCAGCCAAGATACGGGACTAGCCTCGGGTACGCAGTATTTT. V is TRBV4-2 and J is TRBJ2-3, with 9 bases identical to TRBD2. This CDR3 spans 16 amino acids. CDR1 is LGHNA, CDR2 YNFKEQ, per germline.

As concerns this clonotype: One end of the junction fails to match germline, which may point to a read error. V gene TRBV6-1 combines with J gene TRBJ2-3, with D hard to call. Germline-derived CDR1 and CDR2 are MNHNS and SASEGT. This CDR3 spans 11 amino acids. The CDR3 bases are TGTGCCAGCAGCCACACATATACGCACTATTTT. This sequence encodes CASSHTYTHYF.

The chain carries TRBV14 and TRBJ1-6, with D perhaps TRBD1 (6 bases). V was shortened by 1 base and J by 6 bases, with 10 bases between the two germline ends. The CDR3 covers 15 residues. Germline CDR1 SGHDN, CDR2 FVKESK. Written as DNA, the CDR3 is TGTGCCAGCAGCCAAGGGGGACATGCTAATTCACCCCTCCACTTT. Its translation: CASSQGGHANSPLHF.

This clonotype was picked up many times. The CDR3 DNA follows: TGCAGCGTTGATCAGGGGCCCTACGAGCAGTACTTC. Its protein product is CSVDQGPYEQYF. This chain uses TRBV29-1 with TRBJ2-7, with D maybe TRBD1 (6 bases). This CDR3 region has 12 residues. V shed 3 bases and J shed 2 bases, with 8 bases lying between them. Germline loops: CDR1 SQVTM, CDR2 ANQGSEA.

This clonotype was counted a single time. One junction end does not reproduce the germline sequence, and a read error may be involved. The CDR3 DNA reads as TGTGCCTGCAGTAAGACAGGAGGGGCCCACACCTTC. Protein: CACSKTGGAHTF. The V and J genes are TRBV6-5 and TRBJ1-2; a possible D gene is TRBD1 (6 bases). The germline gives CDR1 MNHEY, CDR2 SVGAGI. The CDR3 has 12 amino acids.

This clonotype was seen only once. Since a much larger clone is just one base distant, this may be a read error. The chain has TRBV10-2 and TRBJ2-1; a weak D match, TRBD2 (6 bases). The ends were cut back, 3 bases at V and 6 bases at J, with 12 bases in the middle. The CDR3 totals 14 residues. Germline lookup yields CDR1 WSHSY and CDR2 SAAADI. CDR3 protein: CASSEKGTRNEQFF. The CDR3 coding sequence is TGCGCCAGCAGTGAAAAGGGGACTCGCAATGAGCAGTTCTTC.

Worth noting for this clonotype: The missing conserved phenylalanine or tryptophan at the end of this CDR3 makes a read error likely. The CDR3 coding sequence is TGCGCCAGCAGCTCACCGGTCAGGGCGGGGGGTTACACCATC. It encodes CASSSPVRAGGYTI. The V and J genes are TRBV4-1 and TRBJ1-2, with D possibly TRBD1 on 5 matching bases. With 5 bases removed from V and 11 bases from J, the gap between germline ends came to 21 bases. Germline assignment: CDR1 MGHRA and CDR2 YSYEKL. The CDR3 is 14 residues long.

Points on this clonotype: This sequence may be a read error, since a much larger clone differs from it by one base. The chain combines TRBV30 with TRBJ2-4, with 8 positions matching TRBD2. This CDR3 spans 13 amino acids. V was clipped by 5 bases and J by 8 bases; unmatched bases: 8. Germline values: CDR1 GTSNPN, CDR2 SVGIG (reference sequence). CDR3: CAWDKREKDIQYF. CDR3 DNA sequence: TGTGCCTGGGATAAGCGGGAGAAGGACATTCAGTACTTC.

This chain connects TRBV24-1 to TRBJ1-5; no reliable D call. Germline CDR1 reads KGHDR; CDR2 reads SFDVKD. Trimming took off 3 bases at V and 6 bases at J, with 8 bases between the two ends. This CDR3 is built from 13 residues. CDR3 DNA sequence: TGTGCCACCAGTGATGATGGATTTCAGCCCCAGCATTTT. It yields the protein CATSDDGFQPQHF.

This clonotype was detected ten times or more. V and J are TRBV11-2 and TRBJ2-1; 7 bases agree with TRBD1. In germline, CDR1 is SGHAT, CDR2 FQNNGV. After removal of 6 bases from V and 0 bases from J, the junction contained 5 bases not matched to a gene. This CDR3 is built from 15 residues. The CDR3 nucleotides read TGTGCCAGCAGTCGAACAGGGGACTCCTACAATGAGCAGTTCTTC. As protein: CASSRTGDSYNEQFF. The complete variable domain, with remaining parts taken from reference TRBV11-2 and TRBJ2-1, reads EAGVAQSPRYKIIEKRQSVAFWCNPISGHATLYWYQQILGQGPKLLIQFQNNGVVDDSQLPKDRFSAERLKGVDSTLKIQPAKLEDSAVYLCASSRTGDSYNEQFFGPGTRLTVL.

As concerns this clonotype: With a much larger clone just one base away, this may be a read error. The chain has TRBV12-5 and TRBJ2-1, with D possibly TRBD2 on 5 matching bases. This CDR3 spans 16 amino acids. The V and J ends lost 0 bases and 6 bases respectively, with 15 bases between them. The germline CDR1 and CDR2 sequences are LGHNT and FRNRAP. CDR3 DNA sequence: TGTGCTAGTGGTTTGGTTGTCTCTAGCCGGACCAATGAGCAGTTCTTC. Translating it yields CASGLVVSSRTNEQFF.

On this clonotype: Mismatch with germline at one junction end may stem from a read error. This rearrangement joins TRBV11-2 to TRBJ2-1; no reliable D call. The germline V gene has CDR1 SGHAT and CDR2 FQNNGV. CDR3 length: 14 amino acids. The CDR3 region has the DNA TGTGTCAGCAGCTCCGCTGCAGGCGGTAATGAGCAGTTCTTC. Translated: CVSSSAAGGNEQFF. The full variable domain, rest sourced from reference TRBV11-2 and TRBJ2-1, is EAGVAQSPRYKIIEKRQSVAFWCNPISGHATLYWYQQILGQGPKLLIQFQNNGVVDDSQLPKDRFSAERLKGVDSTLKIQPAKLEDSAVYLCVSSSAAGGNEQFFGPGTRLTVL.

About this clonotype itself: With a much larger clone just one base away, this may be a read error. The chain joins TRBV29-1 to TRBJ2-5, with a tentative D call TRBD2 (6 bases). The CDR3 consists of 13 residues. CDR1 is SQVTM and CDR2 is ANQGSEA in the germline V gene. V shed 7 bases and J shed 0 bases, with 12 bases lying between them. CDR3 protein: CSALGGNQETQYF. The CDR3 DNA is TGCAGCGCTCTCGGAGGGAACCAAGAGACCCAGTACTTC.

This clonotype was observed a single time. Because it lacks the conserved phenylalanine or tryptophan at the end, this CDR3 is likely a read error. The V call is TRBV14, the J call TRBJ2-3, with D unresolved. CDR3 length equals 13 residues. Germline CDR1 and CDR2: SGHDN and FVKESK. Between the trimmed V and J ends, which lost 6 bases and 6 bases, there was a span of 13 bases. The CDR3 DNA sequence: TGTGCCAGCAGTCGAGGATACACTGATACGCAGTATTGT. Translated, it gives CASSRGYTDTQYC.

The chain recombines TRBV11-2 with TRBJ1-4; D ambiguous. The germline V gene encodes CDR1 SGHAT and CDR2 FQNNGV. The V end lost 5 bases, the J end lost 13 bases, and 20 bases lay between the germline ends. The length of the CDR3 is 14 residues. The DNA for the CDR3 is TGTGCCAGCAGCCCCCCGGCAGATCTTGAGAGACTGTTTTTT. It is translated as CASSPPADLERLFF.

Comment on this clonotype: Since a much larger clone is just one base distant, this may be a read error. The V call is TRBV6-5, the J call TRBJ2-7; 9 nucleotides agree with TRBD1. CDR1 and CDR2 from the germline V gene are MNHEY and SVGAGI. The CDR3 sequence is 17 residues long. The CDR3 reads CVSSYSAGTGSINEQYF. Here the CDR3 DNA reads TGTGTCAGCAGTTACTCGGCCGGGACAGGGAGTATAAACGAGCAGTACTTC.

As for this clonotype: A read error may produce the germline difference seen at one junction end. This chain links TRBV6-5 with TRBJ2-3, with TRBD1 matching 7 bases. Per germline, CDR1 MNHEY and CDR2 SVGAGI. The CDR3 totals 14 residues. CDR3 loop: CASSYETGTDMQYF. The CDR3 coding sequence is TGTGCCAGCAGTTATGAGACAGGGACAGATATGCAGTATTTT.

The genes are TRBV12-3 or TRBV12-4 and TRBJ1-1, with a possible D match to TRBD1 (5 bases). V gave up 9 bases and J gave up 1 base, with 15 bases separating them. The CDR3 sequence is 14 residues long. The CDR3 nucleotides read TGTGCCAGTAATTCGGCAGACAGGAACACTGAAGCTTTCTTT. This gives the protein CASNSADRNTEAFF.

This clonotype was counted only a few times. V is TRBV2 and J is TRBJ2-7; no firm D call. V was clipped by 7 bases and J by 0 bases, with 16 bases between them. The CDR3 extends over 15 amino acids. Germline V gene sequence: CDR1 SNHLY, CDR2 FYNNEI. This CDR3 is CASKALVGLSYEQYF. In DNA, the CDR3 is TGTGCCAGCAAAGCTCTAGTTGGCCTCTCCTACGAGCAGTACTTC. The full variable domain, rest sourced from reference TRBV2 and TRBJ2-7, is EPEVTQTPSHQVTQMGQEVILRCVPISNHLYFYWYRQILGQKVEFLVSFYNNEISEKSEIFDDQFSVERPDGSNFTLKIRSTKLEDSAMYFCASKALVGLSYEQYFGPGTRLTVT.

With respect to this clonotype: The junction departs from the called germline gene at one end, perhaps through a read error. The V gene is TRBV5-5, the J gene TRBJ2-5, with D perhaps given as TRBD1 or TRBD2 (5 bases each). CDR1 and CDR2 from the germline V gene are SGHKS and YYEKEE (reference sequence). CDR3 length equals 14 residues. The CDR3 nucleotides are TGTGCCAGCAGCTCGAGTCTCTCAACGGGGACCCAGCACTTC. Its translation: CASSSSLSTGTQHF.

This clonotype has ten or more counts. The chain employs TRBV29-1 and TRBJ1-1; TRBD1 aligns across 11 bases. This CDR3 region has 16 residues. The V gene end was trimmed by 6 bases and the J gene end by 5 bases; junction bases not matched to a gene: 14. Germline V gene lookup returns CDR1 SQVTM and CDR2 ANQGSEA. The CDR3 nucleotides are TGCAGCGTCTCCGGGACAGGGGGTTTCTCGGGGACTGAAGCTTTCTTT. Its translation is CSVSGTGGFSGTEAFF.

This clonotype was counted ten times or more. The chain has TRBV6-1 and TRBJ2-4; 7 positions match TRBD1. The germline gives CDR1 MNHNS, CDR2 SASEGT. Losses at the gene ends were 8 bases for V and 1 base for J; bases not matched to a gene: 8. The CDR3 is 15 amino acids. The CDR3 DNA reads as TGTGCCAGCGTACAGGGGCTACTCGCCAAAAACATTCAGTACTTC. Amino acid sequence: CASVQGLLAKNIQYF.

Comments on this clonotype: A much larger clone differs from this one at a single base, so this may be a read error. The J gene is TRBJ2-1, the V gene TRBV6-2 or TRBV6-3; D is uncertain. Germline V gene sequence: CDR1 MNHEY, CDR2 SVGEGT. The V end was cut by 5 bases, the J end by 3 bases, with 14 bases between. This CDR3 comprises 15 residues. CDR3 nucleotides: TGTGCCAGCAGTAAATATAGCAGGAGCTACAATGAGCAGTTCTTC. Protein product: CASSKYSRSYNEQFF.

On this clonotype: A much larger clone is a single base away; this may be a read error. V gene TRBV29-1 combines with J gene TRBJ2-1; 7 nucleotides match TRBD2. Per germline, CDR1 SQVTM and CDR2 ANQGSEA. The J segment lost 2 bases and the V segment lost 5 bases, leaving 6 bases of the junction unmatched. The CDR3 has 14 amino acids. The CDR3 nucleotides read TGCAGCGTTTATCGAGCGGGGACCTACAATGAGCAGTTCTTC. It codes for CSVYRAGTYNEQFF.

Of note for this clonotype: A read error may explain this, as a much larger clone is one base away. The rearrangement uses TRBV5-4 and TRBJ2-3; D not resolved. V lost 2 bases and J lost 2, with 6 bases in between. Per germline, CDR1 SGHNT and CDR2 YYREEE (reference sequence). The CDR3 sequence is 13 residues long. The CDR3 coding sequence is TGTGCCAGCAGCTTACGGGTCACAGATACGCAGTATTTT. Protein: CASSLRVTDTQYF. Drawing the rest from reference TRBV5-4 and TRBJ2-3, the complete variable domain is ETGVTQSPTHLIKTRGQQVTLRCSSQSGHNTVSWYQQALGQGPQFIFQYYREEENGRGNFPPRFSGLQFPNYSSELNVNALELDDSALYLCASSLRVTDTQYFGPGTRLTVL.

About this clonotype: This may come from a read error, since a much larger clone is one base off. The chain couples TRBV29-1 to TRBJ2-1; D might be TRBD2 (5 bases). This CDR3 has 11 amino acids. The germline V gene has CDR1 SQVTM and CDR2 ANQGSEA. The CDR3 region has the DNA TGCGGCGTTCCTTCTAGCAGTGAGCAGTTCTTC. As protein: CGVPSSSEQFF.

This sequence joins TRBV14 and TRBJ2-7; weak D call: TRBD1 (6 bases). The length of the CDR3 is 14 residues. The germline V gene has CDR1 SGHDN and CDR2 FVKESK. Trimming took off 4 bases at V and 3 bases at J, with 13 bases between the two ends. CDR3 in amino acids: CASSPRQDLYEQYF. The CDR3 DNA reads as TGTGCCAGCAGCCCCCGACAGGACCTCTACGAGCAGTACTTC. Supplemented by reference TRBV14 and TRBJ2-7, the full variable domain reads EAGVTQFPSHSVIEKGQTVTLRCDPISGHDNLYWYRRVMGKEIKFLLHFVKESKQDESGMPNNRFLAERTGGTYSTLKVQPAELEDSGVYFCASSPRQDLYEQYFGPGTRLTVT.